This T cell receptor beta chain was identified during a study of blood T cell repertoires in COVID-19 (dated by TCRdb to between 2020 and 2021). As for the study more broadly: Collaborator samples came from the United States, Italy and Spain and covered acute and convalescent phases of COVID-19. The material from the prospective study consisted of cDNA or gDNA derived from T cells, B-cell-depleted T cells, or PBMCs. Deeply sampled blood TCRbeta repertoires from subjects exposed to, actively infected with, or recovered from COVID-19 were included in the dataset. A freely available public database, intended as a resource for researchers studying the immune response to SARS-CoV-2, is where the repertoires were released. Samples came from the ongoing ImmuneRACE study (first 160 participants) plus 1,254 subjects from 6 global collaborators. Nearly every sample came with metadata listing a de-identified subject ID, COVID-19 status, age in years and sex. Where HLA class I and class II types were available, the types were taken from metadata supplied by the sample provider, not from assay-based typing.

The immunoSEQ Assay, a bias-controlled multiplex PCR, was used to amplify TCRbeta CDR3 regions from genomic DNA. Concerning the study's data processing: Nucleated cell counts per sample were estimated from amplification of reference gene primers within the assay. Sequence reads were collapsed and filtered to measure the absolute abundance of every unique TCRbeta CDR3 rearrangement. For each sample, productive Simpson clonality was calculated by taking the square root of Simpson's diversity index across productive rearrangements. The clones in this table, taken by TCRdb from immuneACCESS, are in-frame only. Not every clone is retained; where verified, under half of the shortfall comes from an unresolved V gene, and the cause of the rest is unknown. D and trimming were read from the DNA, whereas the V and J calls and clone size are those reported in that table. Here the sample has some 62,000 clones; approximately 80% occur a single time. The ten top clones hold about 14% of the sample.

This clone was seen more than once but under ten times. This clone's antigen is unknown. Nothing much larger sits one base from this clone, and base qualities are not available. At one collaborating source in Seattle, patients were enrolled during active infection and were followed longitudinally through the course of disease. Each collaborating institution followed its own protocols to collect whole blood in K2EDTA tubes. For TCRbeta analysis, collaborators shipped samples in one of three forms: frozen whole blood, isolated PBMCs, or DNA extracted from either of those sample types. What the research found in general, with its limitations: The amount of clinical and demographic metadata varied by source and participant and was provided uncurated.

From the cysteine up to the phenylalanine, the CDR3 has a length of 14 residues. Left in the record is the CDR3 DNA by itself, 42 bases read in frame from the first base. Trimming takes 8 bases off V and 5 bases off J; junction bases not matched to a gene: 7. CDR1 is given as MNHNY and CDR2 as SVGAGI, both from the germline V gene (reference sequence). The clonotype originates from a man in his fifties or sixties with COVID-19, enrolled during active disease. Recombination joined TRBV6-6 with TRBJ2-7, and 12 bases in between align with TRBD1. Sequenced: peripheral blood. The DNA sequence reads TGTGCCAGCGGACCGGGACAGGGGGCCCACGAGCAGTACTTC. Its amino acids are CASGPGQGAHEQYF.